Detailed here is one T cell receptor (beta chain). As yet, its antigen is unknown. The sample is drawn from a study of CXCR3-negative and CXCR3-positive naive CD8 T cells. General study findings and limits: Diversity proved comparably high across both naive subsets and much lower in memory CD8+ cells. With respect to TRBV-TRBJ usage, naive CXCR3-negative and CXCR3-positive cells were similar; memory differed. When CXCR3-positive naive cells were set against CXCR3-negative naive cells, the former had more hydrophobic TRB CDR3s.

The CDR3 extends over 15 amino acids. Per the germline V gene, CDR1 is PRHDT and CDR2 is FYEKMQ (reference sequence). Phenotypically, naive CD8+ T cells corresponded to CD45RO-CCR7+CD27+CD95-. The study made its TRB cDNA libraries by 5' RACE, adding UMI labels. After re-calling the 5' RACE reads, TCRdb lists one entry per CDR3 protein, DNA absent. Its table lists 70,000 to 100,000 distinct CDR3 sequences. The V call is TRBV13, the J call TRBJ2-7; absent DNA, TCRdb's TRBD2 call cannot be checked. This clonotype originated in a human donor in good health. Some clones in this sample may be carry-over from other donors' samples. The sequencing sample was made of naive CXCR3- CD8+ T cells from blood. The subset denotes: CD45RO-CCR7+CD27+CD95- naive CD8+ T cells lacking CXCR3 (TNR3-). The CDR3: CASSLGTSGGGEQYF.